A selection of T cell receptor beta chains follows, all from one sample in a study of blood T cell repertoires in COVID-19. TCRdb's table, derived via immunoSEQ multiplex PCR, lists solely in-frame clones and lacks some. Here the sample spans 85,000 to 90,000 clones, roughly 86% being singletons. Sequenced input: peripheral blood. These receptors came from a woman at least 80 years old with acute or convalescent COVID-19. Each CDR3 is given with its conserved first and last residue. A D gene is named only where the DNA matches it firmly. Clone size is not always given. Where it is, it says once, few, many or a class for expanded clones.

>TRBV21-1|.|TRBJ2-7|.
TGTGCCAGCAGCAAGGACGGGGGGAACTTC
CASSKDGGNF
>TRBV6-5|.|TRBJ1-1|.
TGTGCCAGCAGTTTAGGGACAACGGGCCCGAACACTGAAGCTTTCTTT
CASSLGTTGPNTEAFF
>TRBV25-1|once|TRBJ1-2|TRBD1
TGTGCCAGCAGTGAATTTGACGCGGGAAGGGACAGGGGGCTTGGCTACACCTTC
CASSEFDAGRDRGLGYTF
>TRBV7-9|.|TRBJ2-5|TRBD1
TGTGCCAGCAGCTTCTCAGGGGGAGAGACCCAGTACTTC
CASSFSGGETQYF
>TRBV4-2|.|TRBJ2-2|TRBD1
TGTGCCAGCAGCCAACCGGGACAGGGGGCCGGGGAGCTGTTTTTT
CASSQPGQGAGELFF
>TRBV5-1|.|TRBJ1-3|.
TGCGCCAGCAGCTTATCAACAGGGACTGGAAACACCATATATTTT
CASSLSTGTGNTIYF
>TRBV7-8|.|TRBJ1-1|.
TGTGCCAGCAGCCGTCCGGGCTTAGGGGAAGACACTGAAGCTTTCTTT
CASSRPGLGEDTEAFF
>TRBV6-5|few|TRBJ1-2|TRBD1
TGTGCCAGCAGGGTAACAGGGGGAGATGGCTACACCTTC
CASRVTGGDGYTF
>TRBV10-3|.|TRBJ2-2|.
TGTGCCAGCAGGGGCCGTCCGGAGAACACCGGGGAGCTGTTTTTT
CASRGRPENTGELFF
>TRBV29-1|.|TRBJ1-2|.
TGCAGCGTTGTAGCACCTAACTATGGCTACACCTTC
CSVVAPNYGYTF
>TRBV19|.|TRBJ2-2|.
TGTGCCAGTAGTATTATTGGACTGAGCACCGGGGAGCTGTTTTTT
CASSIIGLSTGELFF
>TRBV5-1|.|TRBJ2-7|.
TGCGCCAGCAGCGTGGGACACGATCCCTACGAGCAGTACTTC
CASSVGHDPYEQYF
>TRBV5-1|once|TRBJ2-1|.
TGCGCCAGCAGCTTGAATAGCAGACGGGATGAGCAGTTCTTC
CASSLNSRRDEQFF
>TRBV12-3/TRBV12-4|.|TRBJ2-1|.
TGTGCCAGCAGTTTAGTCTCGTCCCATGAGCAGTTCTTC
CASSLVSSHEQFF
>TRBV6-1|.|TRBJ1-3|TRBD1
TGTGCCAGCAGTGGAGGGACAGGGAACTCTGGAAACACCATATATTTT
CASSGGTGNSGNTIYF
>TRBV3-1/TRBV3-2|.|TRBJ1-3|.
TGTGCCAGCAGCCAGACAGGAGTCTCTGGAAACACCATATATTTT
CASSQTGVSGNTIYF
>TRBV3-1/TRBV3-2|.|TRBJ2-3|TRBD2
TGTGCCAGCAGCCAAGGTCGGACTAGCGGGGCTTCCACAGATACGCAGTATTTT
CASSQGRTSGASTDTQYF
>TRBV11-3|once|TRBJ1-1|TRBD1
TGTGCCAGCAGCATTTTCGGACAGGCTGGGACTGAAGCTTTCTTT
CASSIFGQAGTEAFF
>TRBV19|.|TRBJ1-1|.
TGTGCCAGTAGTATAGTCCCGACAGTCACTGAAGCTTTCTTT
CASSIVPTVTEAFF
>TRBV25-1|.|TRBJ1-2|.
TGTGCCAGCAGTGACGGCGCTAGGATCTATGGCTACACCTTC
CASSDGARIYGYTF
>TRBV5-5|few|TRBJ1-5|.
TGTGCCAGCAGCTTGGGGTCAGGGGATCAGCCCCAGCATTTT
CASSLGSGDQPQHF
>TRBV9|.|TRBJ1-3|.
TGTGCCAGCAGCGTAGGAACCACAAATGGAAACACCATATATTTT
CASSVGTTNGNTIYF
>TRBV11-3|few|TRBJ2-7|TRBD1
TGTGCCAGCAGCCTCGGACAGGGTCACGAGCAGTACTTC
CASSLGQGHEQYF
>TRBV6-1|.|TRBJ1-2|.
TGTGCCAGCAGTGAAGCCGAATCGAGGTGGGATGGCTACACCTTC
CASSEAESRWDGYTF
>TRBV27|.|TRBJ2-7|TRBD2
TGTGCCAGCAACCCTAGCGGGCCGGGTAACGAGCAGTACTTC
CASNPSGPGNEQYF